These 20 T cell receptor beta chains were all obtained from the same sample, sequenced in a study of blood T cell repertoires in COVID-19. Profiled with immunoSEQ multiplex PCR; TCRdb holds only in-frame clones, not every one. The data hold about 35,000 clones, with roughly 91% observed a single time. Sequencing was carried out using peripheral blood. The receptors stem from a man older than 75 with acute or convalescent COVID-19.

This chain connects TRBV24-1 to TRBJ1-2; 8 nucleotides align to TRBD1. V lost 5 bases to trimming and J lost 5 bases; unmatched junction nucleotides: 12. CDR1 and CDR2 (germline): KGHDR, SFDVKD. The length of the CDR3 is 16 residues. In DNA form, the CDR3 reads TGTGCCACCAGTGGAATGGGCAGGGGGCAGGGGTATGGCTACACCTTC. It translates to CATSGMGRGQGYGYTF.

This chain links TRBV7-2 with TRBJ1-3; D remains unclear. Germline values: CDR1 SGHTA, CDR2 FQGNSA. CDR3 size: 12 residues. V lost 4 bases, J lost 2 bases, and 3 bases lay in between. The CDR3 sequence: CASSSAGNTIYF. The CDR3 bases are TGTGCCAGCAGCTCTGCTGGAAACACCATATATTTT. The full variable domain, rest sourced from reference TRBV7-2 and TRBJ1-3, is GAGVSQSPSNKVTEKGKDVELRCDPISGHTALYWYRQSLGQGLEFLIYFQGNSAPDKSGLPSDRFSAERTGGSVSTLTIQRTQQEDSAVYLCASSSAGNTIYFGEGSWLTVV.

This chain connects TRBV29-1 to TRBJ2-3, with D possibly matching TRBD2 (5 bases). Trimming left V 3 bases short and J 0 bases short, with 7 bases between. CDR1 and CDR2 from the germline V gene are SQVTM and ANQGSEA. This CDR3 has 13 residues. The CDR3 DNA reads TGCAGCGTTGAGTCTAGCAGCACAGATACGCAGTATTTT. This translates into CSVESSSTDTQYF.

CDR3 in DNA: TGTGCCAGCAGCCAGCGTGGGACACCTCTAACCCTCCACTTT. Its protein product is CASSQRGTPLTLHF. The chain is built from TRBV11-2 and TRBJ1-6; perhaps TRBD1 as D (6 bases). Germline values: CDR1 SGHAT, CDR2 FQNNGV. CDR3 length: 14 residues. The ends were cut back, 5 bases at V and 14 bases at J, with 19 bases in the middle.

V is TRBV3-1 (or the pseudogene TRBV3-2) and J is TRBJ1-3; D is perhaps TRBD1 (6 bases). Germline values: CDR1 LGHDT, CDR2 YNNKEL (reference sequence). Trimming removed 1 base from V and 0 bases from J, with 13 bases in between. This CDR3 contains 17 residues. This CDR3 is CASSQAGRTASGNTIYF. The CDR3 bases are TGTGCCAGCAGCCAAGCGGGACGGACAGCCTCTGGAAACACCATATATTTT.

Only one count was recorded for this clone. The chain uses TRBV6-1 and TRBJ1-4; D perhaps matches TRBD1 (6 bases). The CDR3 is 15 amino acids. V was clipped by 2 bases and J by 4 bases, with 11 bases between them. The germline gives CDR1 MNHNS, CDR2 SASEGT. CDR3 DNA sequence: TGTGCCAGCAGTGAAACAGGACAGTATAATGAAAAACTGTTTTTT. Its translation: CASSETGQYNEKLFF.

This clone was seen once. The chain uses TRBV29-1 and TRBJ1-2, with TRBD1 as a possible D gene (5 bases). This CDR3 contains 12 residues. Trimming removed 3 bases at V and 7 bases at J, with 12 bases between. CDR1 and CDR2 (germline): SQVTM, ANQGSEA. CDR3 region: CSVEGRPSGYTF. In nucleotides, the CDR3 is TGCAGCGTTGAGGGGCGGCCCAGTGGCTACACCTTC.

A single count supports this clone. The chain carries TRBV19 and TRBJ1-4, with D perhaps TRBD1 (6 bases). The CDR3 runs 15 residues. Between the trimmed V and J ends, which lost 3 bases and 5 bases, there was a span of 13 bases. Germline V gene sequence: CDR1 LNHDA, CDR2 SQIVND (reference sequence). DNA for the CDR3: TGTGCCAGTAGTATCACGCAGGGGTTAAATGAAAAACTGTTTTTT. As protein: CASSITQGLNEKLFF.

This clone was observed once. This chain connects TRBV10-2 to TRBJ1-2; TRBD1 matches 8 bases. Germline loops: CDR1 WSHSY, CDR2 SAAADI. This CDR3 is 13 amino acids long. After removal of 7 bases from V and 8 bases from J, the junction contained 9 bases not matched to a gene. This CDR3 reads CASTLDRAEGYTF. The DNA for the CDR3 is TGCGCCAGCACCCTGGACAGGGCAGAGGGCTACACCTTC.

This clone was recorded only once. This rearrangement joins TRBV30 to TRBJ1-1; D gene uncertain. Per germline, CDR1 GTSNPN and CDR2 SVGIG (reference sequence). Deletions cut 5 bases from V and 5 bases from J, with 21 bases between. This CDR3 has 15 residues. In nucleotides, the CDR3 is TGTGCCTGGGGGCGGATAGGCCTACCCGAAACTGAAGCTTTCTTT. Protein sequence: CAWGRIGLPETEAFF.

The rearrangement links TRBV2 to TRBJ2-3; 9 bases agree with TRBD2. The CDR3 loop spans 17 amino acids. Trimming took 3 bases from V and 1 from J; bases not matched to a gene: 8. Germline CDR1 reads SNHLY; CDR2 reads FYNNEI. This chain's CDR3 is CASSDLRGGRGTDTQYF. CDR3 sequence (DNA): TGTGCCAGCAGTGATCTGCGGGGGGGCAGGGGCACAGATACGCAGTATTTT.

This clone was observed a single time. This chain links TRBV7-9 with TRBJ1-3, with D possibly TRBD1 on 5 matching bases. V lost 3 bases, J lost 6 bases, and 9 bases lay in between. The length of the CDR3 is 13 residues. The germline gives CDR1 SEHNR, CDR2 FQNEAQ (reference sequence). CDR3 amino acids: CASSLAGPNTIYF. Written as DNA, the CDR3 is TGTGCCAGCAGCTTGGCAGGGCCAAACACCATATATTTT.

V gene TRBV9 combines with J gene TRBJ1-2, with TRBD1 matching over 8 bases. CDR1 and CDR2 from the germline V gene are SGDLS and YYNGEE. V trimming: 4 bases; J trimming: 2 bases; junction bases outside the gene matches: 7. The CDR3 is 15 amino acids. The CDR3 bases are TGTGCCAGCAGCTATGGGACAGGTACCAACTATGGCTACACCTTC. As protein: CASSYGTGTNYGYTF.

This clone turned up a few times. The rearrangement joins TRBV14 to TRBJ2-2; TRBD2 agrees at 7 bases. Trimming at V came to 1 base and at J to 1 base, leaving 3 bases not matched to a gene. From germline, CDR1 is SGHDN and CDR2 FVKESK. This CDR3 is 16 amino acids long. In DNA, the CDR3 is TGTGCCAGCAGCCAAGGGGGACTACTGAACACCGGGGAGCTGTTTTTT. Residues: CASSQGGLLNTGELFF.

CDR3 sequence reads: CASSADRFYNEQFF. The CDR3 bases are TGTGCCAGCAGCGCAGACAGGTTCTACAATGAGCAGTTCTTC. This sequence joins TRBV7-9 and TRBJ2-1; a weak D match, TRBD1 (6 bases). The CDR3 has 14 residues. Trimming cost V 5 bases and J 3 bases, with 11 bases left between them. Germline CDR1 reads SEHNR; CDR2 reads FQNEAQ (reference sequence).

The chain uses TRBV6-1 and TRBJ2-7; 8 positions match TRBD2. CDR1 and CDR2 from the germline V gene are MNHNS and SASEGT. CDR3 length: 16 residues. Trimming cost V 3 bases and J 1 base; bases outside gene matches: 8. In DNA, the CDR3 is TGTGCCAGCAGTGATGTAGGGCGGGGGGTGTCCTACGAGCAGTACTTC. It codes for CASSDVGRGVSYEQYF.

The V and J genes are TRBV5-1 and TRBJ2-3; maybe TRBD2 (5 bases). CDR3 length equals 14 residues. With 3 bases removed from V and 2 bases from J, the gap between germline ends came to 10 bases. Germline lookup yields CDR1 SGHRS and CDR2 YFSETQ. Written as DNA, the CDR3 is TGCGCCAGCAGCTCAGGACTGAACACAGATACGCAGTATTTT. It yields the protein CASSSGLNTDTQYF. Drawing the rest from reference TRBV5-1 and TRBJ2-3, the complete variable domain is KAGVTQTPRYLIKTRGQQVTLSCSPISGHRSVSWYQQTPGQGLQFLFEYFSETQRNKGNFPGRFSGRQFSNSRSEMNVSTLELGDSALYLCASSSGLNTDTQYFGPGTRLTVL.

This chain uses TRBV5-5 with TRBJ1-2, with D possibly TRBD1 on 5 matching bases. CDR1 and CDR2 (germline): SGHKS, YYEKEE (reference sequence). The CDR3 is 14 residues long. With 4 bases removed from V and 5 bases from J, the gap between germline ends came to 15 bases. The DNA of the CDR3 is TGTGCCAGCAGCCCGGAGGGGTGGGGATATGGCTACACCTTC. It is translated as CASSPEGWGYGYTF.

The rearrangement uses TRBV10-3 and TRBJ2-5; TRBD2 matches at 8 bases. Germline CDR1 and CDR2: ENHRY and SYGVKD. The CDR3 is made up of 13 amino acids. J lost 2 bases, V lost 6 bases, and 2 bases had no gene match. CDR3 residues: CAISRGGQETQYF. DNA of the CDR3: TGTGCCATCAGCCGGGGGGGGCAAGAGACCCAGTACTTC.

The chain employs TRBV7-9 and TRBJ2-7; 8 nucleotides line up with TRBD1. Germline trimming cut 6 bases from V and 3 bases from J; bases unmatched to any gene: 13. Germline assignment: CDR1 SEHNR and CDR2 FQNEAQ (reference sequence). The CDR3 loop spans 16 amino acids. The CDR3 reads CASSFVSGTGGYEQYF. Here the CDR3 DNA reads TGTGCCAGCAGTTTCGTCTCCGGGACAGGTGGCTACGAGCAGTACTTC.